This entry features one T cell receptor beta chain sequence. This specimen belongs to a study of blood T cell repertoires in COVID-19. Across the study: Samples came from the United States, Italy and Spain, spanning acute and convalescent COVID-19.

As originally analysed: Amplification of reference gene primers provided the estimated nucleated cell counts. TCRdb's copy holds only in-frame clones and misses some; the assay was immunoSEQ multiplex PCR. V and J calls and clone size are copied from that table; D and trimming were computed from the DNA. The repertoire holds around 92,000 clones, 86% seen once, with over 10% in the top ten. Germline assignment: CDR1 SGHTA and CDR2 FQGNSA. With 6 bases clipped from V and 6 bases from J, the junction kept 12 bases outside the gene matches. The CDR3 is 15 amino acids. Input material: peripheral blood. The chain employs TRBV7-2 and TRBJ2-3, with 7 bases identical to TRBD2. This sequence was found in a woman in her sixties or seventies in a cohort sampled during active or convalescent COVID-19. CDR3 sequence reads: CASSASGTARDTQYF. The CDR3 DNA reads TGTGCCAGCAGTGCGAGCGGGACGGCTCGGGATACGCAGTATTTT.